A single sample is the source of the 21 T cell receptor beta chains below, sequenced in a study of a mutant IDH1 vaccine in newly diagnosed glioma. Time point reported: week 11, during vaccination. In every dose of vaccine, 300 ug of mutant IDH1 20-mer peptide was given alongside topical imiquimod. The table came from immunoSEQ multiplex PCR; TCRdb's copy has only in-frame clones and leaves some out. The table has about 32,000 clones, 78% seen once. These receptors are not linked to any known antigen. The sample was PBMCs, taken from a glioma patient whose treatment included an IDH1 peptide vaccine. The receptors were gathered from a man in his thirties or forties with glioma.

The V call is TRBV5-4, the J call TRBJ2-7; the D is unclear. The V end lost 0 bases, the J end lost 5 bases, and 9 bases lay between the germline ends. The CDR3 runs to 13 residues. Germline loops: CDR1 SGHNT, CDR2 YYREEE (reference sequence). The CDR3 loop reads CASSLALGNEQYF. CDR3 sequence (DNA): TGTGCCAGCAGCTTGGCGTTGGGGAACGAGCAGTACTTC.

The chain has TRBV19 and TRBJ2-3; no clear D. Trimming took off 5 bases at V and 0 bases at J, with 9 bases between the two ends. The CDR3 has 14 amino acids. The germline V gene has CDR1 LNHDA and CDR2 SQIVND (reference sequence). CDR3 region: CASSGESSTDTQYF. CDR3 bases: TGTGCCAGTAGTGGAGAGTCTAGCACAGATACGCAGTATTTT.

V is TRBV7-6 and J is TRBJ2-7; a possible D gene is TRBD1 (6 bases). The germline CDR1 and CDR2 sequences are SGHVS and FNYEAQ. The CDR3 length is 15 residues. V gave up 5 bases and J gave up 4 bases, with 18 bases separating them. The CDR3 reads CASSRGPTGEYEQYF. CDR3 bases: TGTGCCAGCAGCCGAGGCCCGACAGGCGAATACGAGCAGTACTTC.

In its sample, this clone was seen once. The rearrangement uses TRBV12-5 and TRBJ1-2; D gene ambiguous. The CDR3 contains 15 residues. With 7 bases removed from V and 3 bases from J, the gap between germline ends came to 18 bases. CDR1 is LGHNT, CDR2 FRNRAP, per germline. CDR3 in amino acids: CASAQDPRADYGYTF. The CDR3 coding sequence is TGTGCTAGTGCCCAGGACCCACGGGCGGACTATGGCTACACCTTC.

The CDR3 nucleotides read TGCGCCAGCAGCCAAGCTTGGGGGGGAAAAAACACCATATATTTT. Translated, it gives CASSQAWGGKNTIYF. The rearrangement links TRBV4-1 to TRBJ1-3; tentative D call: TRBD1 (5 bases). The length of the CDR3 is 15 residues. V dropped 1 base and J dropped 6 bases, with 13 bases sitting between them. Germline lookup yields CDR1 MGHRA and CDR2 YSYEKL.

This chain connects TRBV30 to TRBJ2-7; 7 bases agree with TRBD2. J was trimmed by 2 bases and V by 1 base; bases with no gene match: 5. This CDR3 spans 14 amino acids. Germline V gives CDR1 GTSNPN, CDR2 SVGIG (reference sequence). This CDR3 reads CAWSAVRGAYEQYF. For the CDR3, the DNA is TGTGCCTGGAGTGCCGTACGGGGGGCCTACGAGCAGTACTTC.

J is TRBJ2-5 and V is TRBV5-1; D unclear. CDR1 SGHRS and CDR2 YFSETQ come from the germline V gene. V was shortened by 4 bases and J by 2 bases, with 21 bases between the two germline ends. The CDR3 covers 17 residues. Here the CDR3 DNA reads TGCGCCAGCAGCCCGAAGGTCGGGCCCACGACGCAAGAGACCCAGTACTTC. Protein: CASSPKVGPTTQETQYF.

The CDR3 DNA reads TGCGCCAGCAGCCGCCCTGAAGCTTTCTTT. It translates to CASSRPEAFF. The chain couples TRBV4-3 to TRBJ1-1; D is unclear. The CDR3 totals 10 residues. Trimming pared 4 bases from V and 6 bases from J, leaving 3 bases between. Germline CDR1 reads LGHNA; CDR2 reads YSLEER.

V is TRBV6-6 and J is TRBJ1-4, with unresolved D. This CDR3 is built from 16 residues. Germline CDR1 MNHNY, CDR2 SVGAGI (reference sequence). V dropped 0 bases and J dropped 6 bases, with 14 bases sitting between them. The CDR3 DNA reads as TGTGCCAGCAGTTACTCATCCGGGGATCGGTATGAAAAACTGTTTTTT. Its translation is CASSYSSGDRYEKLFF.

The chain joins TRBV7-8 to TRBJ2-1; TRBD1 matches at 8 bases. The germline V gene has CDR1 SGHVS and CDR2 FQNEAQ. V lost 4 bases and J lost 4; bases outside the gene matches: 6. This CDR3 is 15 amino acids long. The CDR3: CASSSGQGAYNEQFF. The CDR3 DNA reads TGTGCCAGCAGCTCTGGACAGGGAGCATACAATGAGCAGTTCTTC.

This clone showed up just a few times. The genes are TRBV5-1 and TRBJ1-4; TRBD1 matches at 8 bases. The V and J ends lost 5 bases and 0 bases, in that order; junction bases with no gene match: 6. Germline lookup yields CDR1 SGHRS and CDR2 YFSETQ. CDR3 length: 16 amino acids. The CDR3 region has the DNA TGCGCCAGCAGTCCAGGGGGCGGCGCAACTAATGAAAAACTGTTTTTT. Protein: CASSPGGGATNEKLFF.

The chain is built from TRBV6-1 and TRBJ1-2; TRBD1 aligns across 7 bases. Germline CDR1 is MNHNS and CDR2 is SASEGT. This CDR3 has 19 residues. V dropped 4 bases and J dropped 0; count of bases not matched to a gene: 17. Here the CDR3 DNA reads TGTGCCAGCAGTGGAGGGACAGTTTCCTTCCTAAAAGCTAACTATGGCTACACCTTC. It yields the protein CASSGGTVSFLKANYGYTF.

This clone has more than one count but fewer than ten. This sequence joins TRBV18 and TRBJ1-5, with TRBD1 matching over 9 bases. V trimming: 3 bases; J trimming: 1 base; junction bases outside the gene matches: 7. The germline gives CDR1 KGHSH, CDR2 LQKENI. CDR3 length: 17 residues. The CDR3 is CASSPSRDRASNQPQHF. The CDR3 DNA reads as TGTGCCAGCTCACCCTCCCGGGACAGGGCAAGCAATCAGCCCCAGCATTTT.

The J gene is TRBJ2-7, the V gene TRBV6-1; maybe TRBD1 (5 bases). Germline lookup yields CDR1 MNHNS and CDR2 SASEGT. Trimming left V 4 bases short and J 4 bases short, with 8 bases between. The CDR3 is made up of 12 amino acids. The CDR3 loop is CASSGQLYEQYF. The DNA of the CDR3 is TGTGCCAGCAGTGGACAGTTGTACGAGCAGTACTTC.

The chain combines TRBV28 with TRBJ2-7; D perhaps matches TRBD1 (5 bases). Per the germline V gene, CDR1 is MDHEN and CDR2 is SYDVKM. The CDR3 loop spans 11 amino acids. Trimming left V 6 bases short and J 5 bases short, with 8 bases between. The CDR3 nucleotides are TGTGCCAGCAGATCAGGGAACGAGCAGTACTTC. As protein: CASRSGNEQYF.

This chain uses TRBV5-4 with TRBJ2-2, with D tentatively TRBD2 (6 bases). The CDR3 sequence is 15 residues long. Germline CDR1 is SGHNT and CDR2 is YYREEE (reference sequence). Trimming took off 4 bases at V and 9 bases at J, with 19 bases between the two ends. CDR3 sequence reads: CASSPTRMGTRELFF. CDR3 bases: TGTGCCAGCAGCCCGACTAGGATGGGGACCCGGGAGCTGTTTTTT.

This clone came up once. The chain recombines TRBV18 with TRBJ2-1; D might be TRBD1 (5 bases). V lost 1 base and J 5 bases, leaving 6 bases between the germline ends. The germline gives CDR1 KGHSH, CDR2 LQKENI. There are 13 residues in the CDR3. DNA for the CDR3: TGTGCCAGCTCACCACGACAGAACAATGAGCAGTTCTTC. This translates into CASSPRQNNEQFF.

DNA for the CDR3: TGCGCCAGCAGCCAAGATCAAGCGGGGGCAGCCTACGAGCAGTACTTC. Its protein is CASSQDQAGAAYEQYF. The rearrangement joins TRBV4-1 to TRBJ2-7; 8 nucleotides line up with TRBD2. V lost 0 bases and J lost 2; bases outside the gene matches: 6. The CDR3 is made up of 16 amino acids. Germline lookup yields CDR1 MGHRA and CDR2 YSYEKL.

This clone was counted once. The chain carries TRBV2 and TRBJ2-7, with D unclear. V lost 6 bases, J lost 6 bases, and 12 bases lay in between. The length of the CDR3 is 12 residues. The germline V gene has CDR1 SNHLY and CDR2 FYNNEI. In DNA, the CDR3 is TGTGCCAGCAGCCGAGTATGGAGCGAGCAGTACTTC. The encoded protein is CASSRVWSEQYF.

This clone was seen a few times. The CDR3 loop reads CASSQREEATEAFF. The CDR3 region has the DNA TGCGCCAGCAGCCAACGGGAGGAGGCCACTGAAGCTTTCTTT. The V call is TRBV4-1, the J call TRBJ1-1, with D unresolved. V was pared by 2 bases and J by 4 bases, with 11 bases between. The CDR3 loop spans 14 amino acids. Per germline, CDR1 MGHRA and CDR2 YSYEKL.

V is TRBV10-1 and J is TRBJ2-7; D is unresolved. The CDR3 covers 14 residues. The germline V gene has CDR1 WNHNN and CDR2 SYGVQD (reference sequence). V lost 1 base, J lost 9 bases, and 16 bases lay in between. The CDR3 here is CASSEYLGPAVQYF. CDR3 DNA sequence: TGCGCCAGCAGTGAGTACCTAGGGCCCGCCGTGCAGTACTTC.